This T cell receptor (beta chain) emerged from a study of T cell repertoires in cytomegalovirus infection. Whole-study context: Public TCR beta signatures were indicative of both CMV infection and a matching HLA type.

CDR1 and CDR2 (germline): SGHTA, FQGTGA. The CDR3 has 13 amino acids. V dropped 4 bases and J dropped 0 bases, with 3 bases sitting between them. This clonotype was counted many times. What it recognizes is unknown. Notes on the study in general: Individuals carrying CMV plus the relevant HLA were identified by cumulative frequency of public TCR beta families. CMV-specific HLA-C-restricted TCR beta clonotypes dominated the ex vivo response.

One entry per CDR3 protein, called by TCRdb with MiXCR from the reads. The sample shows about 530,000 distinct CDR3 sequences, 26% of them seen only once. The V call is TRBV7-3, the J call TRBJ2-2; D unclear. This clonotype was sampled from a human donor in good health (CMV status not recorded). Some clones in this sample may be carry-over from other donors' samples. Sequencing was done on a sample of PBMCs. CDR3 sequence: CASSWANTGELFF. Written as DNA, the CDR3 is TGTGCCAGCAGCTGGGCGAACACCGGGGAGCTGTTTTTT.